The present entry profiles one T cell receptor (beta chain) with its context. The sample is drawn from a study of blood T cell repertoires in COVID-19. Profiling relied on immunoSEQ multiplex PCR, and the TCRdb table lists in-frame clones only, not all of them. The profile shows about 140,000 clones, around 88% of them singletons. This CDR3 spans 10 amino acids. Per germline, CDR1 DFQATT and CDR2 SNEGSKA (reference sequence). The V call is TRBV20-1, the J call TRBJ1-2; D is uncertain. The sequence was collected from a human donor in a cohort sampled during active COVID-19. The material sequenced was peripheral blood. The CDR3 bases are TGCAGCGCGGGGTCGGGAGGCTACACCTTC. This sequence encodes CSAGSGGYTF.